This TCR beta chain originates from a study of blood T cell repertoires in COVID-19. Study at large: Samples of COVID-19 (acute and convalescent) were obtained from the United States, Italy and Spain. T cells, B-cell-depleted T cells, or PBMCs provided the cDNA or gDNA that served as material.

This CDR3 spans 13 amino acids. In germline, CDR1 is MNHEY, CDR2 SVGAGI. V trimming: 5 bases; J trimming: 4 bases; junction bases outside the gene matches: 3. Methods used by the authors: How many nucleated cells were present was estimated from reference gene primer amplification. Only in-frame clones appear in the TCRdb table, and some are missing; sequencing was by immunoSEQ multiplex PCR. The V and J calls and clone size are taken from that table; D and trimming were inferred from the DNA. The data contain 350,000 or so clones, over 85% of them singletons. The chain links TRBV6-5 to TRBJ1-2; 8 bases match TRBD1. The specimen sequenced was peripheral blood. The sequence came from a woman aged 60 to 75 with COVID-19, enrolled during active disease. CDR3 coding DNA: TGTGCCAGCAGTCGACAGGGGCCCTATGGCTACACCTTC. Its translation: CASSRQGPYGYTF.